This TCR beta chain was retrieved from a study of T cell changes during pregnancy in multiple sclerosis. Only in-frame clones appear in the TCRdb table, and some are missing; sequencing was by immunoSEQ multiplex PCR. Of about 85,000 clones listed, approximately 90% are singletons. This specimen consisted of peripheral blood, obtained in the first trimester of pregnancy. This receptor was obtained from a female donor with multiple sclerosis, enrolled in a pregnancy study.

The CDR3 spells CASSYNTGDQPQHF. The DNA of the CDR3 is TGTGCCAGCAGTTATAATACCGGGGATCAGCCCCAGCATTTT. The V and J genes are TRBV6-6 and TRBJ1-5; D gene ambiguous. Trimming took off 3 bases at V and 5 bases at J, with 11 bases between the two ends. In germline, CDR1 is MNHNY, CDR2 SVGAGI (reference sequence). This CDR3 has 14 amino acids.